The 32 T cell receptor beta chains below come from one sample, sequenced in a study of breast tumors, draining lymph nodes, adjacent tissues. TCRdb re-analysed the multiplex PCR reads in MiXCR, keeping a single row per CDR3 protein. Counted here are 14,000 or so distinct CDR3 sequences, around 59% occurring once; the ten biggest clones make up approximately 30%. Sequenced input: tumor-adjacent breast tissue. Every receptor here comes from a female donor with breast cancer. Some clones in this sample may be carry-over from other donors' samples.

The rearrangement joins TRBV29-1 to TRBJ2-1; D gene uncertain. The germline V gene has CDR1 SQVTM and CDR2 ANQGSEA. Trimming removed 7 bases from V and 3 bases from J, with 10 bases in between. This CDR3 spans 12 amino acids. CDR3 nucleotide sequence: TGCAGCGCAACCCCAGTCTACAATGAGCAGTTCTTC. It translates to CSATPVYNEQFF.

This clonotype was picked up a small number of times. The chain recombines TRBV7-3 with TRBJ2-1; 9 bases match TRBD2. Per the germline V gene, CDR1 is SGHTA and CDR2 is FQGTGA. The CDR3 is 16 residues long. The V and J ends lost 6 bases and 2 bases, in that order; junction bases with no gene match: 8. The CDR3 coding sequence is TGTGCCAGCAGTCTCACTAGCGGGCTGACCTACAATGAGCAGTTCTTC. Its translation is CASSLTSGLTYNEQFF.

The chain joins TRBV10-3 to TRBJ2-3; D ambiguous. The germline gives CDR1 ENHRY, CDR2 SYGVKD. The CDR3 extends over 13 amino acids. Trimming removed 10 bases at V and 2 bases at J, with 13 bases between. DNA for the CDR3: TGTGCCACCCTTAGAGACTTCACAGATACGCAGTATTTT. This sequence encodes CATLRDFTDTQYF.

About this clonotype itself: At one boundary the junction diverges from the germline segment, which might be a read error. The chain uses TRBV5-1 and TRBJ2-3; TRBD1 is a possible D gene (5 bases). The CDR3 is made up of 14 amino acids. CDR1 SGHRS and CDR2 YFSETQ come from the germline V gene. The CDR3 DNA reads as TGTGCCAGCAGCCTGATAGGGGCCACCGACACGCAGTATTTT. It codes for CASSLIGATDTQYF.

The CDR3 loop reads CASSLRQNGYTF. CDR3 sequence (DNA): TGTGCCAGCAGCTTGAGACAGAATGGCTACACCTTC. The chain is built from TRBV7-9 and TRBJ1-2, with D tentatively TRBD1 (5 bases). Per germline, CDR1 SEHNR and CDR2 FQNEAQ (reference sequence). This CDR3 region has 12 residues. V gave up 3 bases and J gave up 6 bases, with 8 bases separating them. Combining the CDR3 with reference TRBV7-9 and TRBJ1-2 gives the whole variable domain DTGVSQNPRHKITKRGQNVTFRCDPISEHNRLYWYRQTLGQGPEFLTYFQNEAQLEKSRLLSDRFSAERPKGSFSTLEIQRTEQGDSAMYLCASSLRQNGYTFGSGTRLTVV.

This clonotype was observed many times. The chain couples TRBV28 to TRBJ2-3, with 9 positions matching TRBD1. J was trimmed by 5 bases and V by 6 bases; bases with no gene match: 6. The CDR3 has 14 amino acids. Germline V lookup: CDR1 MDHEN, CDR2 SYDVKM. Here the CDR3 reads CASRTGGAGDTQYF. The DNA for the CDR3 is TGTGCCAGCAGAACAGGGGGCGCGGGAGATACGCAGTATTTT. Combining the CDR3 with reference TRBV28 and TRBJ2-3 gives the whole variable domain DVKVTQSSRYLVKRTGEKVFLECVQDMDHENMFWYRQDPGLGLRLIYFSYDVKMKEKGDIPEGYSVSREKKERFSLILESASTNQTSMYLCASRTGGAGDTQYFGPGTRLTVL.

The chain links TRBV29-1 to TRBJ2-7; the D is unclear. Germline values: CDR1 SQVTM, CDR2 ANQGSEA. V gave up 6 bases and J gave up 2 bases, with 11 bases separating them. CDR3 size: 12 residues. CDR3 coding DNA: TGCAGCGTAGAACTGGCTACCTACGAGCAGTACTTC. Residues: CSVELATYEQYF.

In this sample, this clonotype is medium-sized. This chain links TRBV20-1 with TRBJ1-2; D might be TRBD1 (6 bases). This CDR3 has 15 amino acids. Between the trimmed V and J ends, which lost 0 bases and 3 bases, there was a span of 14 bases. CDR1 DFQATT and CDR2 SNEGSKA come from the germline V gene (reference sequence). This CDR3 reads CSARDRPRGDYGYTF. The CDR3 nucleotides are TGCAGTGCTAGAGATCGTCCCAGGGGAGACTATGGCTACACCTTC.

In this sample, this clonotype turned up many times. The chain is built from TRBV5-1 and TRBJ2-3; D tentatively fits TRBD1 or TRBD2 (5 bases each). The CDR3 is 12 residues long. CDR1 is SGHRS and CDR2 is YFSETQ in the germline V gene. V lost 4 bases to trimming and J lost 6 bases, with 9 bases between them. CDR3 nucleotide sequence: TGCGCCAGCAGCCGTTGGGGGGATACGCAGTATTTT. Protein sequence: CASSRWGDTQYF.

A note on this clonotype: The limits of the CDR3 on the DNA are not certain, so only TCRdb's listed CDR3 is given. The chain has TRBV6-6 and TRBJ1-2; TRBD1 reflects the table's D call only, with no check against the DNA. Including both end residues, the CDR3 is 15 amino acids long. CDR1 and CDR2 from the germline V gene are MNHNY and SVGAGI (reference sequence). The CDR3 loop reads CVSSYSKWTDYGCTF.

This clonotype has a count of ten or more. The chain employs TRBV19 and TRBJ2-1; TRBD2 matches at 15 bases. Germline trimming cut 6 bases from V and 9 bases from J; bases unmatched to any gene: 9. This CDR3 region has 16 residues. Germline V gene data show CDR1 as LNHDA and CDR2 as SQIVND (reference sequence). The CDR3 DNA is TGTGCCAGTAGCCGCCCGGGACTAGCGGGAGGTGGTGAGCAGTTCTTC. Protein product: CASSRPGLAGGGEQFF.

The chain recombines TRBV29-1 with TRBJ1-3; D is uncertain. From germline, CDR1 is SQVTM and CDR2 ANQGSEA. The V end lost 6 bases, the J end lost 7 bases, and 10 bases lay between the germline ends. This CDR3 has 11 residues. The CDR3 DNA reads as TGCAGCGTCGACTTTCTGAACACCATATATTTT. Its protein is CSVDFLNTIYF.

CDR3 residues: CASSSQGESNQPQHF. CDR3 DNA sequence: TGTGCCAGCAGTTCCCAGGGGGAGAGCAATCAGCCCCAGCATTTT. The rearrangement links TRBV6-6 to TRBJ1-5; 7 positions match TRBD1. V gave up 4 bases and J gave up 1 base; unmatched junction bases: 4. Germline lookup yields CDR1 MNHNY and CDR2 SVGAGI (reference sequence). This CDR3 is built from 15 residues.

CDR3 nucleotide sequence: TGCGCCAGCAGTGACGGTGTAGGAACCGGGGAGCTGTTTTTT. This codes for CASSDGVGTGELFF. The chain joins TRBV10-1 to TRBJ2-2; D remains unclear. This CDR3 contains 14 residues. CDR1 is WNHNN and CDR2 is SYGVQD in the germline V gene (reference sequence). Deletions cut 3 bases from V and 5 bases from J, with 10 bases between.

This clonotype ranks as medium-sized. The chain carries TRBV7-2 and TRBJ2-1; TRBD2 agrees at 8 bases. V shed 5 bases and J 8 bases; nucleotides not matched to a gene: 5. This CDR3 has 13 residues. Germline V gene sequence: CDR1 SGHTA, CDR2 FQGNSA. The CDR3 loop reads CASSPPTSDEQFF. The DNA of the CDR3 is TGTGCCAGCAGCCCTCCGACTAGCGATGAGCAGTTCTTC.

In this sample, this clonotype turned up many times. The genes are TRBV6-2 or TRBV6-3 and TRBJ2-1, with TRBD2 matching 12 bases. V shed 8 bases and J 4 bases; nucleotides not matched to a gene: 12. The CDR3 is 17 amino acids. CDR1 is MNHEY and CDR2 is SVGEGT in the germline V gene. The CDR3 region has the DNA TGTGCCAGCGGGAGGGCTCGGACTAGCGGGATTTACAATGAGCAGTTCTTC. Residues: CASGRARTSGIYNEQFF.

Here the CDR3 DNA reads TGCGCCAGCAGTGCAGGATACAATGAGCAGTTCTTC. This encodes CASSAGYNEQFF. The genes are TRBV10-1 and TRBJ2-1; D ambiguous. The CDR3 has 12 residues. Germline assignment: CDR1 WNHNN and CDR2 SYGVQD (reference sequence). Trimming removed 4 bases from V and 4 bases from J, with 5 bases in between.

This clonotype came up a few times. Here the CDR3 reads CAISQGANQPQHF. CDR3 in DNA: TGTGCCATCAGTCAGGGGGCTAATCAGCCCCAGCATTTT. The chain has TRBV10-3 and TRBJ1-5, with 8 positions matching TRBD1. The V gene's germline CDR1 is ENHRY and CDR2 SYGVKD. V dropped 5 bases and J dropped 4; count of bases not matched to a gene: 1. The CDR3 runs to 13 residues.

The chain's CDR3 is CASSARVGNVYEQYF. CDR3 sequence (DNA): TGTGCCAGCAGTGCTAGAGTTGGCAACGTCTACGAGCAGTACTTC. The chain links TRBV2 to TRBJ2-7; D is unclear. V was shortened by 4 bases and J by 3 bases, with 16 bases between the two germline ends. Germline loops: CDR1 SNHLY, CDR2 FYNNEI. The CDR3 is made up of 15 amino acids.

This chain connects TRBV5-1 to TRBJ1-5; D gene uncertain. This CDR3 comprises 12 residues. V lost 1 base and J lost 6, with 5 bases in between. CDR1 and CDR2 (germline): SGHRS, YFSETQ. The CDR3, as DNA: TGCGCCAGCAGCTTGCAGAGTCAGCCCCAGCATTTT. It encodes CASSLQSQPQHF.

This clonotype occurred a few times. The chain uses TRBV2 and TRBJ1-2, with 8 bases aligning to TRBD1. V was clipped by 7 bases and J by 4 bases; unmatched bases: 5. Germline CDR1 is SNHLY and CDR2 is FYNNEI. This CDR3 is built from 13 residues. In DNA form, the CDR3 reads TGTGCCAGCATATTACAGGGGGGCTATGGCTACACCTTC. Its protein product is CASILQGGYGYTF.

The chain combines TRBV29-1 with TRBJ2-2; D possibly corresponds to TRBD1 (6 bases). Looked up from germline, CDR1 is SQVTM and CDR2 is ANQGSEA. The V gene lost 4 bases and the J gene lost 3 bases, with 12 bases spanning the gap. The CDR3 spans 14 residues. The CDR3 nucleotides are TGCAGCGTTGGTGGGGGCTTGGACACCGGGGAGCTGTTTTTT. This sequence encodes CSVGGGLDTGELFF.

With respect to this clonotype: A read error is possible here, since a much larger clone lies one base away. This chain joins TRBV20-1 and TRBJ2-7, with D maybe TRBD2 (6 bases). Germline assignment: CDR1 DFQATT and CDR2 SNEGSKA (reference sequence). This CDR3 spans 11 amino acids. The DNA for the CDR3 is TGCAGTGCCCCGGGACTGGACGAGCAGTCCTTC. This encodes CSAPGLDEQSF.

This chain joins TRBV20-1 and TRBJ2-3; no clear D gene. The V end lost 1 base, the J end lost 2 bases, and 16 bases lay between the germline ends. Germline V gene data show CDR1 as DFQATT and CDR2 as SNEGSKA (reference sequence). The CDR3 length is 16 residues. CDR3 coding DNA: TGCAGTGCTAGAGTCTTTGGCGCCGCACTCACAGATACGCAGTATTTT. Translating gives CSARVFGAALTDTQYF.

This clonotype was counted many times. J is TRBJ2-1 and V is TRBV6-2 or TRBV6-3; TRBD2 matches at 10 bases. The CDR3 loop spans 12 amino acids. Germline V gene lookup returns CDR1 MNHEY and CDR2 SVGEGT. V lost 5 bases and J lost 14; bases outside the gene matches: 6. The CDR3 DNA reads as TGTGCCAGCAGTAGGCGGGGGACTAGCGAGTTCTTC. It specifies CASSRRGTSEFF.

V gene TRBV7-3 combines with J gene TRBJ2-7; TRBD2 is a possible D gene (6 bases). The germline V gene encodes CDR1 SGHTA and CDR2 FQGTGA. V lost 5 bases to trimming and J lost 3 bases, with 20 bases between them. The CDR3 is made up of 16 amino acids. The CDR3 nucleotides read TGTGCCAGCAGCCTATCCTCCTCTGGCGGGGTCTACGAGCAGTACTTC. Amino acids: CASSLSSSGGVYEQYF.

The V and J genes are TRBV11-3 and TRBJ2-7; 10 positions match TRBD2. The CDR3 extends over 15 amino acids. Per germline, CDR1 SGHNT and CDR2 YENEEA. V shed 3 bases, J shed 2 bases, and the junction held 4 bases outside the gene matches. CDR3 nucleotides: TGTGCCAGCAGCTTCCAACTAGCGGGAACCTACGAGCAGTACTTC. Translated: CASSFQLAGTYEQYF.

The chain has TRBV20-1 and TRBJ2-3; 11 bases agree with TRBD2. Germline loops: CDR1 DFQATT, CDR2 SNEGSKA (reference sequence). After removal of 3 bases from V and 1 base from J, the junction contained 15 bases not matched to a gene. The CDR3 has 19 residues. The CDR3 coding sequence is TGCAGTGCTAGGGGGAGTTGGGATAGCGGGAGGGCGGGCACAGATACGCAGTATTTT. This codes for CSARGSWDSGRAGTDTQYF.

The V call is TRBV7-9, the J call TRBJ1-2; D ambiguous. Germline assignment: CDR1 SEHNR and CDR2 FQNEAQ (reference sequence). V gave up 5 bases and J gave up 6 bases, with 10 bases separating them. The CDR3 covers 12 residues. CDR3 sequence: CASSRLRDGYTF. As DNA, the CDR3 is TGTGCCAGCAGCCGACTAAGGGATGGCTACACCTTC.

The chain links TRBV20-1 to TRBJ2-7, with TRBD2 matching over 9 bases. The V and J ends lost 3 bases and 1 base, in that order; junction bases with no gene match: 1. Germline V gives CDR1 DFQATT, CDR2 SNEGSKA (reference sequence). This CDR3 is built from 13 residues. The CDR3 DNA reads TGCAGTGCTAGTAGCGGGAGTTCCTACGAGCAGTACTTC. Amino acid sequence: CSASSGSSYEQYF.

This clonotype was seen a handful of times. The chain employs TRBV25-1 and TRBJ2-5, with D tentatively TRBD2 (6 bases). Trimming removed 3 bases from V and 1 base from J, with 12 bases in between. CDR3 size: 15 residues. Germline CDR1 reads MGHDK; CDR2 reads SYGVNS. CDR3 sequence (DNA): TGTGCCAGCAGTGATCTGCGGGACCTCCAAGAGACCCAGTACTTC. It codes for CASSDLRDLQETQYF.

This clonotype occurred many times. This sequence joins TRBV15 and TRBJ2-1, with TRBD2 matching over 8 bases. The CDR3 is 16 residues long. Losses at the gene ends were 3 bases for V and 4 bases for J; bases not matched to a gene: 8. Looked up from germline, CDR1 is LNHNV and CDR2 is YYDKDF (reference sequence). CDR3 coding DNA: TGTGCCACCAGCAGGACCGGGACTAGGGCTTACAATGAGCAGTTCTTC. Amino acid sequence: CATSRTGTRAYNEQFF.